What follows are 17 T cell receptor beta chains derived from one specimen sequenced in a study of T-cell reconstitution after alpha-beta-depleted transplantation in children. Unique molecular identifiers featured in how the TCRbeta library was prepared. TCRdb independently ran MiXCR on the PCR reads; one entry per CDR3 protein. The table records 300,000 or so distinct CDR3 sequences, 23% of them present only once. Sequencing used PBMCs, mostly from graft donor cells, obtained 180 days after TCRalphabeta/CD19-depleted stem cell transplant. The receptor set was obtained from a male patient under 18 who had a stem cell transplant for acute lymphoblastic leukemia, so the T cells may come from the graft donor.

This chain joins TRBV6-5 and TRBJ2-3; weak D call: TRBD1 (6 bases). This CDR3 is built from 12 residues. Per germline, CDR1 MNHEY and CDR2 SVGAGI. V lost 10 bases and J 6 bases, leaving 14 bases between the germline ends. The DNA of the CDR3 is TGTGCCACCGAGGGGGATCGGGATACGCAGTATTTT. Protein sequence: CATEGDRDTQYF.

Concerning this clonotype itself: A much more abundant neighbour one base away suggests this may be a read error. The gene calls are TRBV5-1 and TRBJ2-1; 7 bases match TRBD2. The length of the CDR3 is 14 residues. The germline gives CDR1 SGHRS, CDR2 YFSETQ. In nucleotides, the CDR3 is TGCGCCAGCAGCCGCACTAGCGCAACCAATGAGCCGTTCTTC. Translation: CASSRTSATNEPFF.

The chain is built from TRBV5-1 and TRBJ2-1; D not resolved. The V gene's germline CDR1 is SGHRS and CDR2 YFSETQ. Deletions cut 3 bases from V and 9 bases from J, with 16 bases between. CDR3 length equals 14 residues. CDR3 DNA: TGCGCCAGCAGCTACATATATCCGGCGGCTGAGCAGTTCTTC. This gives the protein CASSYIYPAAEQFF.

This clonotype has only a few counts. The chain joins TRBV4-1 to TRBJ2-1, with a tentative D call TRBD2 (5 bases). This CDR3 is 18 amino acids long. Per germline, CDR1 MGHRA and CDR2 YSYEKL. Trimming shortened V by 3 bases and J by 6 bases, and 24 bases separated the two germline ends. CDR3: CASSQDPGGTYGVNEQFF. Written as DNA, the CDR3 is TGCGCCAGCAGCCAGGACCCGGGCGGCACTTACGGGGTCAATGAGCAGTTCTTC.

J is TRBJ2-7 and V is TRBV5-1; D might be TRBD1 (6 bases). The CDR3 consists of 13 residues. Germline assignment: CDR1 SGHRS and CDR2 YFSETQ. The V end was cut by 1 base, the J end by 7 bases, with 12 bases between. CDR3 coding DNA: TGCGCCAGCAGCTTGATTACAGGGAAGGAGCAGTACTTC. The encoded protein is CASSLITGKEQYF.

The genes are TRBV15 and TRBJ1-2, with no clear D. The CDR3 length is 15 residues. Germline V CDR1 and CDR2: LNHNV, YYDKDF (reference sequence). Trimming cost V 3 bases and J 4 bases, with 15 bases left between them. CDR3 sequence: CATSSRIQSGYGYTF. In DNA, the CDR3 is TGTGCCACCAGCAGCCGAATACAGTCCGGCTATGGCTACACCTTC.

J is TRBJ2-1 and V is TRBV4-1; 9 bases align to TRBD2. This CDR3 has 14 amino acids. V shed 9 bases and J 7 bases; nucleotides not matched to a gene: 10. Germline V gene lookup returns CDR1 MGHRA and CDR2 YSYEKL. As DNA, the CDR3 is TGCGCCAGTAGCTTTAGCGGGAGTGGGAATGAGCAGTTCTTC. This translates into CASSFSGSGNEQFF.

The CDR3, as DNA: TGCAGTGCTAGAGGACTAGCGGGAGGCCTAAGCTCCTACAATGAGCAGTTCTTC. Its translation: CSARGLAGGLSSYNEQFF. This sequence joins TRBV20-1 and TRBJ2-1; TRBD2 aligns across 13 bases. Germline V lookup: CDR1 DFQATT, CDR2 SNEGSKA (reference sequence). The V segment lost 1 base and the J segment 0 bases; nucleotides outside the gene matches: 6. The CDR3 extends over 18 amino acids.

Regarding this clonotype: Its ends do not fully match the called genes, so a read error is possible. This chain connects TRBV5-1 to TRBJ2-5, with 8 bases fitting TRBD1. The germline V gene has CDR1 SGHRS and CDR2 YFSETQ. The CDR3 covers 14 residues. The chain's CDR3 is CTSSTGQGKETQYF. The CDR3 DNA sequence: TGCACCAGCAGCACAGGACAGGGTAAAGAGACCCAGTACTTC.

This chain connects TRBV7-3 to TRBJ2-2; D may be TRBD2 (6 bases). V lost 2 bases, J lost 4 bases, and 11 bases lay in between. The CDR3 runs 15 residues. Germline CDR1 is SGHTA and CDR2 is FQGTGA. The CDR3 nucleotides are TGTGCCAGCAGCTTAGGAGGGAGCGGCACCGGGGAGCTGTTTTTT. It translates to CASSLGGSGTGELFF.

This clonotype was seen at least ten times. This chain uses TRBV7-3 with TRBJ2-7, with 8 bases that match TRBD2. Per germline, CDR1 SGHTA and CDR2 FQGTGA. The CDR3 is 14 amino acids. Unmatched junction bases numbered 3, after V lost 4 bases and J lost 1 base. In nucleotides, the CDR3 is TGTGCCAGCAGCTCCAGCGGGAGATCCTACGAGCAGTACTTC. It codes for CASSSSGRSYEQYF.

The V gene is TRBV15, the J gene TRBJ2-1, with 12 nucleotides matching TRBD2. V dropped 3 bases and J dropped 4; count of bases not matched to a gene: 4. The germline V gene encodes CDR1 LNHNV and CDR2 YYDKDF (reference sequence). CDR3 length: 16 residues. The CDR3 loop reads CATSSDGLAGYNEQFF. The CDR3 coding sequence is TGTGCCACCAGCAGTGACGGACTAGCGGGATACAATGAGCAGTTCTTC.

The V gene is TRBV18, the J gene TRBJ1-5; D gene uncertain. The germline V gene encodes CDR1 KGHSH and CDR2 LQKENI. This CDR3 is built from 15 residues. Trimming left V 1 base short and J 0 bases short, with 7 bases between. DNA for the CDR3: TGTGCCAGCTCACCACAGGGCAGTAGCAATCAGCCCCAGCATTTT. This sequence encodes CASSPQGSSNQPQHF. The full variable domain, completed using reference TRBV18 and TRBJ1-5, is NAGVMQNPRHLVRRRGQEARLRCSPMKGHSHVYWYRQLPEEGLKFMVYLQKENIIDESGMPKERFSAEFPKEGPSILRIQQVVRGDSAAYFCASSPQGSSNQPQHFGDGTRLSIL.

The chain recombines TRBV12-3 or TRBV12-4 with TRBJ2-1; 9 bases fit TRBD2. With V trimmed by 8 bases and J by 7 bases, 9 bases remained unmatched. CDR3 length equals 14 residues. The CDR3 DNA reads as TGTGCCAGCCGCGACAGCGGGAGGAGGAATGAGCAGTTCTTC. Protein product: CASRDSGRRNEQFF.

This clonotype was found many times. This rearrangement joins TRBV4-3 to TRBJ2-1; D is ambiguous. V lost 4 bases and J lost 3, with 13 bases in between. The CDR3 is made up of 15 amino acids. Germline loops: CDR1 LGHNA, CDR2 YSLEER. Here the CDR3 DNA reads TGCGCCAGCAGCCTTGAGGCGGCAGGCTACAATGAGCAGTTCTTC. Its translation is CASSLEAAGYNEQFF.

J is TRBJ2-1 and V is TRBV7-9; D is ambiguous. Germline lookup yields CDR1 SEHNR and CDR2 FQNEAQ (reference sequence). The germline V and J ends were trimmed by 8 bases and 8 bases, with 10 bases remaining between them. The CDR3 is 11 amino acids. CDR3 residues: CASGSNYEQFF. In DNA form, the CDR3 reads TGTGCCAGCGGCAGTAACTATGAGCAGTTCTTC.

The chain recombines TRBV7-2 with TRBJ2-1; D is possibly TRBD2 (6 bases). V lost 1 base to trimming and J lost 6 bases, with 10 bases between them. Germline loops: CDR1 SGHTA, CDR2 FQGNSA. The CDR3 length is 14 residues. CDR3 loop: CASSLGLAPNEQFF. For the CDR3, the DNA is TGTGCCAGCAGCTTAGGTCTAGCGCCCAATGAGCAGTTCTTC.